The sequence of this TCR beta chain was determined in a study of chemoradiotherapy in HPV16-positive cancers. To note about this clone: A junction end diverges from the germline sequence, so it may reflect a read error.

Sequencing used immunoSEQ multiplex PCR; TCRdb keeps in-frame clones, though not all of them. The data contain about 29,000 clones, about 90% of them singletons. Here the sequenced sample was blood, taken from a patient who underwent chemoradiotherapy. The receptor's source is a human donor with HPV-associated anogenital cancer.

The CDR3 DNA is TGTGCTAGCAGCTGCTGGGTGGTAGTTAGGTCAGGGGGAGGCGAGCAGTACTTC. This encodes CASSCWVVVRSGGGEQYF. The chain joins TRBV7-7 to TRBJ2-7; a possible D gene is TRBD1 (7 bases). From germline, CDR1 is SSHAT and CDR2 FNYEAQ (reference sequence). CDR3 length: 18 residues.